Presented here are 5 T cell receptor beta chains from one specimen sequenced in a study of monozygotic twins with inflammatory bowel disease (dated by TCRdb to the late 2010s). Library generation was performed with 5' RACE. Instrument on record: Illumina HiSeq 2500. TCRdb reprocessed the reads into one record per CDR3 protein sequence, lacking DNA. This sample's records show 420,000 or so distinct CDR3 sequences. The top ten clonotypes cover approximately 2.3% of the sample. Sequenced sample: blood. Source of these receptors: a human donor with ulcerative colitis or Crohn's disease, or a healthy co-twin of an affected twin (not recorded which).

The chain has TRBV11-2 and TRBJ1-2; with no DNA, the TCRdb D assignment of TRBD1 cannot be verified. This CDR3 is built from 15 residues. Germline CDR1 and CDR2: SGHAT and FQNNGV. CDR3 amino acids: CASSLGSGGYYGYTF. Complete variable domain (other parts from reference TRBV11-2 and TRBJ1-2): EAGVAQSPRYKIIEKRQSVAFWCNPISGHATLYWYQQILGQGPKLLIQFQNNGVVDDSQLPKDRFSAERLKGVDSTLKIQPAKLEDSAVYLCASSLGSGGYYGYTFGSGTRLTVV.

V is TRBV18 and J is TRBJ1-5. Germline values: CDR1 KGHSH, CDR2 LQKENI. The CDR3 covers 13 residues. The CDR3 loop reads CASSPQINQPQHF.

The chain employs TRBV7-3 and TRBJ2-2; TCRdb returns TRBD1, unconfirmable since there is no DNA. CDR3 length: 14 residues. CDR1 and CDR2 from the germline V gene are SGHTA and FQGTGA. The CDR3 loop reads CASSEGGGPGELFF.

The CDR3 protein is CASSPTKKTEAFF. This chain joins TRBV18 and TRBJ1-1. CDR3 length equals 13 residues. Germline assignment: CDR1 KGHSH and CDR2 LQKENI.

The chain couples TRBV20-1 to TRBJ2-7; without DNA, the TCRdb call of TRBD2 cannot be checked. Germline V gene data show CDR1 as DFQATT and CDR2 as SNEGSKA (reference sequence). The CDR3 loop spans 14 amino acids. This CDR3 reads CSASYSGLTYEQYF.